Here is one TCR beta chain with its context. Its antigen is unknown. The entry originates in a study of cytomegalovirus exposure and HLA in healthy donors. Vbeta (60) and Jbeta (13) primers were used in the PCR. Produced via immunoSEQ multiplex PCR; TCRdb's table is partial and in-frame only. The sample lists fewer than 200,000 clones; approximately 81% were seen once. General observations from the study: The authors later linked a missense DCLRE1C variant to TCR beta V- and J-gene trimming.

Deletions cut 4 bases from V and 2 bases from J, with 9 bases between. The CDR3 contains 13 residues. Germline CDR1 is SGHRS and CDR2 is YFSETQ. The sequenced sample was PBMCs. The rearrangement uses TRBV5-1 and TRBJ1-1; D possibly corresponds to TRBD1 (6 bases). The receptor comes from a woman aged 18-29 years in good health and CMV-seronegative. CDR3 sequence reads: CASSRTENTEAFF. CDR3 nucleotide sequence: TGCGCCAGCAGCAGGACAGAAAACACTGAAGCTTTCTTT.